The clone carrying this T cell receptor (beta chain) has at least ten counts. Its antigen is undetermined. The entry originates in a study of T-cell reconstitution after alpha-beta-depleted transplantation in children. Study observations and caveats: Surviving thymic progenitors and recipient T cells were the source of high TCRbeta diversity at day 60 in some patients. Several hundred expanded graft clones reportedly were the source of alpha-beta T cells about two months after transplant.

The CDR3 sequence is 19 residues long. Germline V gene data show CDR1 as SGHVS and CDR2 as FNYEAQ. Losses at the gene ends were 1 base for V and 1 base for J; bases not matched to a gene: 11. This sample's TCRbeta library carried unique molecular identifier barcodes. Each CDR3 protein is one row after TCRdb ran MiXCR on the PCR reads. This table has around 300,000 distinct CDR3 sequences, approximately 10% appearing once. The source material was peripheral blood, sampled 180 days after TCRalphabeta/CD19-depleted stem cell transplant. The chain couples TRBV7-6 to TRBJ2-2; 8 positions agree with TRBD2. This clonotype was obtained from a male patient between 2 and 10 years old who had a stem cell transplant for chronic granulomatous disease, so the T cells may come from the graft donor. The CDR3 reads CASSLVSSGLRQNTGELFF. The CDR3 DNA follows: TGTGCCAGCAGCTTAGTTTCTAGCGGGTTACGCCAGAACACCGGGGAGCTGTTTTTT. Variable domain in full (rest from reference TRBV7-6 and TRBJ2-2): GAGVSQSPRYKVTKRGQDVALRCDPISGHVSLYWYRQALGQGPEFLTYFNYEAQQDKSGLPNDRFSAERPEGSISTLTIQRTEQRDSAMYRCASSLVSSGLRQNTGELFFGEGSRLTVL.